This T cell receptor beta chain is drawn from a study of T cells after yellow fever vaccination. Overall study context: Fractions of limited cellularity were prepared by means of SMART-Seq v4 Ultra Low Input. Study results and caveats: A minor fraction of clonotypes spanned both CD4 and CD8 compartments. Though weaker, the secondary response peaked faster, on day 5 versus 15.

TCRdb analysed the 5' RACE reads with MiXCR anew, one entry per CDR3 protein. The sample lists about 220,000 distinct CDR3 sequences, roughly 3% occurring once. The CDR3 is made up of 15 amino acids. The germline V gene has CDR1 DFQATT and CDR2 SNEGSKA (reference sequence). The trim removed 2 bases at V and 7 bases at J, leaving 8 bases unmatched. This clonotype occurred many times. Its antigen is as yet unknown. The clonotype comes from a man younger than 35 who received the YFV17D yellow fever vaccine. The specimen was CD4+ T cells sorted from PBMCs, collected 10 days after the yellow fever booster vaccination. The chain joins TRBV20-1 to TRBJ2-3; 11 nucleotides align to TRBD1. For the CDR3, the DNA is TGCAGTGCTAGATTAGCCGGGACAGGGGGGAATACGCAGTATTTT. Translated, it gives CSARLAGTGGNTQYF.